Below are 27 T cell receptor beta chains sequenced from a single sample in a study of response to subunit inactivated influenza vaccine. TCRdb itself ran the RT-PCR reads through MiXCR, one entry per CDR3 protein. Seen here are about 570,000 distinct CDR3 sequences, 10% to 15% observed once, and the top ten hold roughly 10%. The source was PBMCs from blood, collected on the day of vaccination. The receptors here all came from a man aged 45-65 years who received an inactivated influenza vaccine.

The chain uses TRBV5-1 and TRBJ2-7, with D unclear. V was pared by 0 bases and J by 0 bases, with 10 bases between. Germline V CDR1 and CDR2: SGHRS, YFSETQ. This CDR3 has 15 residues. The chain's CDR3 is CASSLGLPSSYEQYF. The CDR3 bases are TGCGCCAGCAGCTTGGGACTCCCGAGCTCCTACGAGCAGTACTTC. Filled out from reference TRBV5-1 and TRBJ2-7, the complete variable domain reads KAGVTQTPRYLIKTRGQQVTLSCSPISGHRSVSWYQQTPGQGLQFLFEYFSETQRNKGNFPGRFSGRQFSNSRSEMNVSTLELGDSALYLCASSLGLPSSYEQYFGPGTRLTVT.

The V and J genes are TRBV7-9 and TRBJ2-2; D is perhaps TRBD1 (6 bases). Trimming stripped 0 bases from V and 5 bases from J, with 10 bases between. Germline assignment: CDR1 SEHNR and CDR2 FQNEAQ (reference sequence). CDR3 size: 15 residues. CDR3 nucleotide sequence: TGTGCCAGCAGCTTAGCGGGGGCAACGACCGGGGAGCTGTTTTTT. The encoded protein is CASSLAGATTGELFF.

This clonotype was found a few times. V usage is TRBV29-1 and J usage is TRBJ2-2, with D maybe TRBD1 (6 bases). V was pared by 2 bases and J by 4 bases, with 14 bases between. Germline CDR1 reads SQVTM; CDR2 reads ANQGSEA. CDR3 length equals 15 residues. This chain's CDR3 is CSVEQGPGGTGELFF. The CDR3 DNA reads TGCAGCGTTGAACAGGGGCCTGGAGGCACCGGGGAGCTGTTTTTT.

The V gene is TRBV9, the J gene TRBJ2-1, with D hard to call. V lost 4 bases and J 3 bases, leaving 14 bases between the germline ends. Germline V gene lookup returns CDR1 SGDLS and CDR2 YYNGEE. The CDR3 runs to 15 residues. CDR3 sequence (DNA): TGTGCCAGCAGCAAAGGGCAGTGGGACTACAATGAGCAGTTCTTC. The encoded protein is CASSKGQWDYNEQFF.

The chain joins TRBV14 to TRBJ2-1; 10 bases align to TRBD2. V shed 0 bases, J shed 12 bases, and the junction held 14 bases outside the gene matches. Germline loops: CDR1 SGHDN, CDR2 FVKESK. The CDR3 is 17 residues long. The CDR3 protein is CASSQDVASGRAHRQFF. CDR3 coding DNA: TGTGCCAGCAGCCAAGATGTCGCGAGCGGGAGGGCTCATCGGCAGTTCTTC.

This clonotype occurred a few times. V usage is TRBV7-2 and J usage is TRBJ2-7; the D gene is possibly TRBD1 (5 bases). CDR3 size: 16 residues. Germline CDR1 SGHTA, CDR2 FQGNSA. The V end lost 4 bases, the J end lost 0 bases, and 16 bases lay between the germline ends. CDR3 sequence reads: CASSSRVGQGSYEQYF. The CDR3 DNA reads TGTGCCAGCAGCTCCCGGGTTGGGCAGGGCTCCTACGAGCAGTACTTC. Variable domain in full (rest from reference TRBV7-2 and TRBJ2-7): GAGVSQSPSNKVTEKGKDVELRCDPISGHTALYWYRQSLGQGLEFLIYFQGNSAPDKSGLPSDRFSAERTGGSVSTLTIQRTQQEDSAVYLCASSSRVGQGSYEQYFGPGTRLTVT.

This clonotype appeared a few times. This rearrangement joins TRBV20-1 to TRBJ1-5, with TRBD1 as a possible D gene (5 bases). The germline V gene has CDR1 DFQATT and CDR2 SNEGSKA (reference sequence). The V end was cut by 7 bases, the J end by 4 bases, with 23 bases between. The CDR3 runs 16 residues. The CDR3 DNA reads as TGCAGTGTGTCAGAGAGTAACAGGATGCAAAATCAGCCCCAGCATTTT. This encodes CSVSESNRMQNQPQHF.

The gene calls are TRBV5-1 and TRBJ2-7; no firm D call. The CDR3 is made up of 15 amino acids. The germline V gene encodes CDR1 SGHRS and CDR2 YFSETQ. V gave up 0 bases and J gave up 2 bases, with 12 bases separating them. The CDR3 spells CASSLAGRKTYEQYF. The CDR3 region has the DNA TGCGCCAGCAGCTTGGCGGGCAGAAAAACCTACGAGCAGTACTTC.

The chain couples TRBV4-3 to TRBJ1-2; 9 bases line up with TRBD1. Unmatched junction bases numbered 6, after V lost 2 bases and J lost 2 bases. Germline V gene data show CDR1 as LGHNA and CDR2 as YSLEER. The CDR3 consists of 16 residues. The CDR3 region is CASSQHGGTGNYGYTF. CDR3 DNA: TGCGCCAGCAGCCAACACGGCGGGACAGGGAACTATGGCTACACCTTC.

This clonotype was seen a handful of times. The chain employs TRBV12-3 or TRBV12-4 and TRBJ2-7; a possible D gene is TRBD2 (7 bases). CDR3 length equals 14 residues. V lost 3 bases to trimming and J lost 3 bases, with 12 bases between them. This CDR3 is CASSLGGAGYEQYF. CDR3 nucleotides: TGTGCCAGCAGTTTGGGGGGGGCGGGCTACGAGCAGTACTTC.

In its sample, this clonotype was seen a few times. The chain uses TRBV12-3 or TRBV12-4 and TRBJ2-3; 10 bases are a match to TRBD1. The CDR3 length is 15 residues. The junction had 8 bases not matched to a gene; V was cut back by 5 bases and J by 6 bases. CDR3 amino acids: CASSRGQGDADTQYF. CDR3 DNA: TGTGCCAGCAGTCGCGGACAGGGGGACGCGGATACGCAGTATTTT.

This chain uses TRBV4-2 with TRBJ2-2; D call uncertain. Trimming left V 0 bases short and J 4 bases short, with 18 bases between. In germline, CDR1 is LGHNA, CDR2 YNFKEQ. The CDR3 covers 18 residues. CDR3 sequence (DNA): TGTGCCAGCAGCCAAGATTTGGTAGAGTATTCGGGCACCGGGGAGCTGTTTTTT. It is translated as CASSQDLVEYSGTGELFF.

This clonotype occurred many times. This chain connects TRBV11-2 to TRBJ2-7, with 7 bases identical to TRBD2. There are 16 residues in the CDR3. V dropped 0 bases and J dropped 6; count of bases not matched to a gene: 11. Germline V gene sequence: CDR1 SGHAT, CDR2 FQNNGV. The CDR3 here is CASSLEFAGVVGEQYF. CDR3 in DNA: TGTGCCAGCAGCTTAGAGTTTGCGGGGGTAGTGGGCGAGCAGTACTTC.

In this sample, this clonotype turned up many times. The chain has TRBV7-3 and TRBJ2-3; 10 positions agree with TRBD2. J was trimmed by 3 bases and V by 5 bases; bases with no gene match: 5. Germline CDR1 SGHTA, CDR2 FQGTGA. This CDR3 has 15 residues. CDR3 in DNA: TGTGCCAGCAGCCTACTAGCGGGAAGTACAGATACGCAGTATTTT. This encodes CASSLLAGSTDTQYF.

In its sample, this clonotype was seen a few times. The chain carries TRBV5-4 and TRBJ2-5; 7 bases are a match to TRBD1. V was pared by 5 bases and J by 5 bases, with 9 bases of the junction left unmatched. The germline V gene has CDR1 SGHNT and CDR2 YYREEE (reference sequence). This CDR3 has 14 amino acids. CDR3 sequence (DNA): TGTGCCAGCAGTCTTACAGGGGTAGGGGAGACCCAGTACTTC. Amino acid sequence: CASSLTGVGETQYF.

This chain links TRBV2 with TRBJ1-2, with a possible D match to TRBD1 (5 bases). V lost 2 bases and J 7 bases, leaving 14 bases between the germline ends. The CDR3 is 14 residues long. Germline CDR1 is SNHLY and CDR2 is FYNNEI. The CDR3: CASSEQGAGGGYTF. The DNA for the CDR3 is TGTGCCAGCAGTGAACAGGGAGCCGGCGGTGGCTACACCTTC.

In its sample, this clonotype was seen a few times. The V call is TRBV7-2, the J call TRBJ2-2; D is ambiguous. CDR1 and CDR2 (germline): SGHTA, FQGNSA. Trimming removed 2 bases at V and 6 bases at J, with 7 bases between. CDR3 length: 13 residues. The CDR3 sequence: CASSLFIPGELFF. CDR3 in DNA: TGTGCCAGCAGCTTATTTATCCCCGGGGAGCTGTTTTTT.

The chain couples TRBV4-3 to TRBJ2-1; D unresolved. V was trimmed by 0 bases and J by 5 bases, leaving 11 bases between them. Germline CDR1 is LGHNA and CDR2 is YSLEER. This CDR3 is built from 15 residues. The CDR3 DNA reads TGCGCCAGCAGCCAAGAGAGGTTCACCAACAATGAGCAGTTCTTC. Protein sequence: CASSQERFTNNEQFF.

To note about this clonotype: At one of its ends the junction is not consistent with the germline gene, which may arise from a read error. The chain has TRBV20-1 and TRBJ2-3; D remains ambiguous. The CDR3 is 15 residues long. CDR1 DFQATT and CDR2 SNEGSKA come from the germline V gene (reference sequence). The CDR3 sequence is CCARDQGLGKDTQYF. The CDR3 DNA sequence: TGCTGTGCTAGAGATCAAGGGCTGGGAAAGGATACGCAGTATTTT.

The chain links TRBV29-1 to TRBJ2-7; 7 bases fit TRBD2. Losses at the gene ends were 6 bases for V and 7 bases for J; bases not matched to a gene: 12. Germline CDR1 SQVTM, CDR2 ANQGSEA. The CDR3 runs to 13 residues. This CDR3 is CSVISAGRGEQYF. For the CDR3, the DNA is TGCAGCGTAATTTCAGCGGGGCGCGGGGAGCAGTACTTC.

This clonotype has just a few counts. The CDR3: CSAPRGPGNQPQHF. For the CDR3, the DNA is TGCAGTGCACCCAGGGGGCCGGGCAATCAGCCCCAGCATTTT. The gene calls are TRBV20-1 and TRBJ1-5; 8 positions agree with TRBD1. Germline CDR1 reads DFQATT; CDR2 reads SNEGSKA (reference sequence). The CDR3 has 14 amino acids. V lost 6 bases and J lost 2; bases outside the gene matches: 6.

This clonotype was counted only a few times. This CDR3 is CSVDRSGELFF. The CDR3 DNA sequence: TGCAGCGTGGACAGGAGCGGGGAGCTGTTTTTT. This chain uses TRBV29-1 with TRBJ2-2; TRBD1 aligns across 7 bases. This CDR3 has 11 residues. V shed 6 bases, J shed 7 bases, and the junction held 2 bases outside the gene matches. Germline CDR1 SQVTM, CDR2 ANQGSEA.

This sequence joins TRBV11-2 and TRBJ2-6; D unclear. Per the germline V gene, CDR1 is SGHAT and CDR2 is FQNNGV. The CDR3 totals 18 residues. Trimming stripped 3 bases from V and 0 bases from J, with 15 bases between. In DNA, the CDR3 is TGTGCCAGCAGCTTCCAACAAGGATTAAGCTCTGGGGCCAACGTCCTGACTTTC. Its translation is CASSFQQGLSSGANVLTF.

This clonotype was picked up a small number of times. This chain connects TRBV5-1 to TRBJ1-2; 8 bases match TRBD1. The CDR3 spans 14 residues. Germline V gene lookup returns CDR1 SGHRS and CDR2 YFSETQ. Germline trimming cut 2 bases from V and 6 bases from J; bases unmatched to any gene: 6. In nucleotides, the CDR3 is TGCGCCAGCAGCTTACTGACAGGGGCAGATGGCTACACCTTC. Its protein product is CASSLLTGADGYTF.

This clonotype has a handful of counts. Written as DNA, the CDR3 is TGCAGTGCTAAAAGGAGCGGGATGGTGAGCTACGAGCAGTACTTC. This gives the protein CSAKRSGMVSYEQYF. This chain joins TRBV20-1 and TRBJ2-7, with 7 bases aligning to TRBD2. The CDR3 is 15 amino acids. The germline gives CDR1 DFQATT, CDR2 SNEGSKA (reference sequence). Unmatched junction bases numbered 12, after V lost 4 bases and J lost 3 bases.

This clonotype was detected ten times or more. J is TRBJ2-1 and V is TRBV6-2 or TRBV6-3; a weak D match, TRBD2 (6 bases). The CDR3 is 13 residues long. CDR1 MNHEY and CDR2 SVGEGT come from the germline V gene. V was trimmed by 6 bases and J by 8 bases, leaving 14 bases between them. CDR3 in DNA: TGTGCCAGCAGGGGACTTTCTGCCGATGAGCAGTTCTTC. Its translation is CASRGLSADEQFF.

To note about this clonotype: The junction shows a germline mismatch at one end, possibly a read error. The chain combines TRBV7-7 with TRBJ2-5, with 9 positions matching TRBD1. This CDR3 has 15 residues. The V gene's germline CDR1 is SSHAT and CDR2 FNYEAQ (reference sequence). CDR3 bases: TGTGCTAGCAGCTCCCAGACAGGGGGCCAAGAGACCCAGTACTTC. Residues: CASSSQTGGQETQYF.